A selection of T cell receptor beta chains follows, all from one sample in a study of cytomegalovirus exposure and HLA in healthy donors. Some clones are missing from TCRdb's copy, which holds only in-frame ones; the method was immunoSEQ multiplex PCR. Of about 93,000 clones listed, less than 80% are singletons. The sequencing input was PBMCs. The source is a boy between 10 and 17 years old in good health and CMV-seropositive. CDR3s include the opening cysteine and the closing phenylalanine or tryptophan. Each record gives: J gene, V gene, CDR3 protein.

j_gene: TRBJ1-2; v_gene: TRBV5-6; CDR3aa: CASSLGTGTPYGYTF
j_gene: TRBJ1-1; v_gene: TRBV27; CDR3aa: CASSSRGTEAFF
j_gene: TRBJ2-7; v_gene: TRBV2; CDR3aa: CASSEAFARGRDEQYF
j_gene: TRBJ2-7; v_gene: TRBV27; CDR3aa: CASSLGRISYEQYF
j_gene: TRBJ1-2; v_gene: TRBV7-3; CDR3aa: CASSPGQGADGYTF
j_gene: TRBJ2-7; v_gene: TRBV6-6; CDR3aa: CASSYVQVTSYEQYF
j_gene: TRBJ1-4; v_gene: TRBV6-5; CDR3aa: CASRQTPSGWKLFF
j_gene: TRBJ1-5; v_gene: TRBV19; CDR3aa: CATNPARGTGGSEPQHF
j_gene: TRBJ2-7; v_gene: TRBV19; CDR3aa: CASSITGGTGSYEQYF
j_gene: TRBJ1-2; v_gene: TRBV9; CDR3aa: CASSVEGGSGYTF
j_gene: TRBJ2-6; v_gene: TRBV9; CDR3aa: CASSPGLAGATGANVLTF
j_gene: TRBJ2-1; v_gene: TRBV7-3; CDR3aa: CASSLASGTSGRGLVNEQFF
j_gene: TRBJ1-6; v_gene: TRBV6-1; CDR3aa: CASSEWQGAYGSPLNF
j_gene: TRBJ1-5; v_gene: TRBV6-5; CDR3aa: CASSYSTDQPQNF
j_gene: TRBJ2-7; v_gene: TRBV5-1; CDR3aa: CASTKVGGQGYEQYF
j_gene: TRBJ2-2; v_gene: TRBV19; CDR3aa: CASSMWGPNTGELFF
j_gene: TRBJ1-5; v_gene: TRBV15; CDR3aa: CATSRDLRTSNQPQHF
j_gene: TRBJ2-6; v_gene: TRBV7-8; CDR3aa: CASSPRLAYDSGANVLTF
j_gene: TRBJ2-3; v_gene: TRBV7-9; CDR3aa: CASSSPGTSGIRRTDTQYF
j_gene: TRBJ1-5; v_gene: TRBV28; CDR3aa: CASSFPTSLYSNQPQHF
j_gene: TRBJ2-5; v_gene: TRBV5-4; CDR3aa: CASSLRYQQGQETQYF
j_gene: TRBJ1-2; v_gene: TRBV29-1; CDR3aa: CSVVFEGTLYTF
j_gene: TRBJ2-7; v_gene: TRBV30; CDR3aa: CAWSVKRGASGEQYF
j_gene: TRBJ2-7; v_gene: TRBV7-9; CDR3aa: CASSSPLRTSGSDEQYF
j_gene: TRBJ2-1; v_gene: TRBV5-1; CDR3aa: CASSLVQGYNEQFF
j_gene: TRBJ2-1; v_gene: TRBV7-6; CDR3aa: CASSLAPPSGTSYNEQFF
j_gene: TRBJ1-5; v_gene: TRBV6-6; CDR3aa: CASSTDRVNQPQHF
j_gene: TRBJ2-3; v_gene: TRBV27; CDR3aa: CASSVLCTDTQYF
j_gene: TRBJ2-7; v_gene: TRBV27; CDR3aa: CASSTGGYEQYF
j_gene: TRBJ2-1; v_gene: TRBV28; CDR3aa: CASSFYGGGPYNEQFF
j_gene: TRBJ1-1; v_gene: TRBV10-2; CDR3aa: CASSEDRGLGAFF
j_gene: TRBJ1-1; v_gene: TRBV19; CDR3aa: CASSIGQMNTEAFF
j_gene: TRBJ1-6; v_gene: TRBV19; CDR3aa: CASRGGRDNSPLHF
j_gene: TRBJ2-7; v_gene: TRBV11-3; CDR3aa: CASSLERWEQYF
j_gene: TRBJ2-7; v_gene: TRBV9; CDR3aa: CASSPTGTGYEQYF
j_gene: TRBJ2-3; v_gene: TRBV29-1; CDR3aa: CSVEGTSGVRDTQYF
j_gene: TRBJ1-2; v_gene: TRBV6-5; CDR3aa: CASSSGGGDYGYTF
j_gene: TRBJ1-5; v_gene: TRBV4-1; CDR3aa: CASSQVGRGLRQPQHF
j_gene: TRBJ1-2; v_gene: TRBV30; CDR3aa: CAWSGYGYTF
j_gene: TRBJ2-5; v_gene: TRBV5-1; CDR3aa: CASSLGQGETQYF
j_gene: TRBJ1-2; v_gene: TRBV25-1; CDR3aa: CASSGDRTPYGYTF
j_gene: TRBJ1-6; v_gene: TRBV2; CDR3aa: CASSVPGQINSPLHF